This TCR beta chain emerged from a study of blood T cells in healthy people across ages. Peripheral blood, around 9.4 milliliters per donor, was collected. This clonotype was seen a few times. The target antigen is unknown. Study-wide results and limits: There was no known CMV status for donors, so expanded clonotype changes were possibly confounded.

Next came a second PCR, run for about 7 to 12 cycles, which used a sample-barcoded 5' primer along with a J-beta primer mix. TCRdb reprocessed the 5' RACE reads with MiXCR, giving one entry per CDR3 protein. The data show 1.4 million to 1.5 million distinct CDR3 sequences, 42% seen once. Unmatched junction bases numbered 4, after V lost 5 bases and J lost 4 bases. Looked up from germline, CDR1 is MNHEY and CDR2 is SVGAGI. CDR3 length: 13 residues. The TCR was taken from a woman between 18 and 29 years old in good health. The material sequenced was blood. The chain has TRBV6-5 and TRBJ1-2, with 7 bases that match TRBD1. CDR3 in amino acids: CASSHWDSYGYTF. Here the CDR3 DNA reads TGTGCCAGCAGTCACTGGGACAGCTATGGCTACACCTTC.